Below, one T cell receptor (beta chain) is given with its context. Its antigen is not identified. The sample originates from a study of blood T cells in healthy people across ages. Study-wide points: Long-lived donors carried more naive CD4+ cells and greater diversity than aged donors.

A J-beta primer mix and a sample-barcoded 5' primer were used in a second PCR of roughly 6 to 11 cycles. TCRdb called the 5' RACE reads again in MiXCR, with one record for every CDR3 protein. The table has roughly 900,000 distinct CDR3 sequences, 40% to 60% seen once. It was approximately 10 milliliters of peripheral blood that were drawn from each donor. V dropped 5 bases and J dropped 3 bases, with 11 bases sitting between them. This CDR3 spans 13 amino acids. Germline V gene sequence: CDR1 MNHEY, CDR2 SVGAGI. Sequences were obtained from blood. The rearrangement uses TRBV6-5 and TRBJ2-7, with D perhaps matching TRBD1 (5 bases). This receptor was identified in a man younger than 40 in good health. CDR3 DNA: TGTGCCAGCAGTGTAGGGGAACTCTACGAGCAGTACTTC. Translated: CASSVGELYEQYF.